The clone carrying this T cell receptor (beta chain) was detected only a few times. What it binds is unknown. The input was about 490 ng total RNA; TCR beta cDNA was made from it with a constant-region primer. Modified slightly, ARM-PCR produced TCR beta libraries over three nested multiplex PCR rounds. Each CDR3 protein is one row after TCRdb ran MiXCR on the multiplex PCR reads. The data contain approximately 320,000 distinct CDR3 sequences, around three fifths of them singletons. This specimen belongs to a study of tumor-infiltrating lymphocytes in primary liver carcinoma. RNA was extracted from whole blood without cell sorting, alongside germline DNA. The study's findings and limits: Comparison of CD4+ and CD8+ repertoires was precluded by bulk unsorted samples. The top-250-clone fraction was significantly higher in tumors than in blood (p = 0.039).

The sequencing sample was made of peripheral blood. The TCR comes from a woman under 40 with primary liver carcinoma and hepatitis B virus infection.

The CDR3 DNA reads as TGTGCCAGCAGCGTCGACAGTTCCGAGCAGTACTTC. It codes for CASSVDSSEQYF. V is TRBV5-4 and J is TRBJ2-7, with a tentative D call TRBD1 (5 bases). V was pared by 4 bases and J by 6 bases, with 11 bases between. Germline V gives CDR1 SGHNT, CDR2 YYREEE (reference sequence). This CDR3 is built from 12 residues.